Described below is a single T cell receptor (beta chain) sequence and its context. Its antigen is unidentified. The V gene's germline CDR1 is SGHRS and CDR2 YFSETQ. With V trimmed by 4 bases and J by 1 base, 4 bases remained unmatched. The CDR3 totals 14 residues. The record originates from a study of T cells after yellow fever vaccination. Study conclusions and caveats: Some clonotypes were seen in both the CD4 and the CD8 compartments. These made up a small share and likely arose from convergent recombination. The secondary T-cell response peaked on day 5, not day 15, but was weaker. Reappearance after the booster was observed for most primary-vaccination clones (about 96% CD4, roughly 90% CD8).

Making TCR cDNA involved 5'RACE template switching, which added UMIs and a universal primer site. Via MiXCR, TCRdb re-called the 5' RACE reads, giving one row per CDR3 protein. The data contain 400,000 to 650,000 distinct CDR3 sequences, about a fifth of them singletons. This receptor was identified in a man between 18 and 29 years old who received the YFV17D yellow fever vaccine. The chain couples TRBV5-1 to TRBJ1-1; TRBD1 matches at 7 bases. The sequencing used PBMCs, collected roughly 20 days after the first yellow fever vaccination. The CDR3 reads CASSRDSQNTEAFF. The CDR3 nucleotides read TGCGCCAGCAGCCGGGACAGTCAGAACACTGAAGCTTTCTTT.